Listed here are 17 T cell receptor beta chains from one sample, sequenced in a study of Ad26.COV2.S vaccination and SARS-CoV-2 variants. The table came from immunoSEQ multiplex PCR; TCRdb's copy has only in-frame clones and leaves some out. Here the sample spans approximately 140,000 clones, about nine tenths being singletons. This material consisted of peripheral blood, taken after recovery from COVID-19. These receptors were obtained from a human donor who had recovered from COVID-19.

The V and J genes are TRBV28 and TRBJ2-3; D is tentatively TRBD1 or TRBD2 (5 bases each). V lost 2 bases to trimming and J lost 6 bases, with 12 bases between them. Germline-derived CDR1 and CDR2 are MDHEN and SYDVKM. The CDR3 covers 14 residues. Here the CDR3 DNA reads TGTGCCAGCAGTTTAAAGCGAGGGGTGGATACGCAGTATTTT. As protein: CASSLKRGVDTQYF.

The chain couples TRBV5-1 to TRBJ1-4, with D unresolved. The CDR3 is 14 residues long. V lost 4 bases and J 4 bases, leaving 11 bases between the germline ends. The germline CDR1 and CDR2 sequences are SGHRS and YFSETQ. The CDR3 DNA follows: TGCGCCAGCAGCCAGGACGGGCGTAATGAAAAACTGTTTTTT. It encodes CASSQDGRNEKLFF. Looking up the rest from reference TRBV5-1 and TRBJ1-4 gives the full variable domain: KAGVTQTPRYLIKTRGQQVTLSCSPISGHRSVSWYQQTPGQGLQFLFEYFSETQRNKGNFPGRFSGRQFSNSRSEMNVSTLELGDSALYLCASSQDGRNEKLFFGSGTQLSVL.

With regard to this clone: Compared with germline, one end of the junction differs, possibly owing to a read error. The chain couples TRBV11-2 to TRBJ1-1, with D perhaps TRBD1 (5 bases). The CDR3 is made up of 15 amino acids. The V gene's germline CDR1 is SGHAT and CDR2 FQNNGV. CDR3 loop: CASSVDSFMNTEAFF. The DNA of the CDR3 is TGTGCCAGCAGCGTAGACAGTTTTATGAACACTGAAGCTTTCTTT.

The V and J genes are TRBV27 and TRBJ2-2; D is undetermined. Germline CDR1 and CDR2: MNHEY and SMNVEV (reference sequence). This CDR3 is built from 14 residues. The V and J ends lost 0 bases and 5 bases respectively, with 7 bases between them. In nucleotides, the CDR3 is TGTGCCAGCAGTTTATCAACTCAAACCGGGGAGCTGTTTTTT. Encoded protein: CASSLSTQTGELFF.

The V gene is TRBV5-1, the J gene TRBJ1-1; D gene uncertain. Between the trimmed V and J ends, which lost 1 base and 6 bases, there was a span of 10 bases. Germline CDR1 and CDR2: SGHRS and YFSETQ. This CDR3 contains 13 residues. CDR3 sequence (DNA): TGCGCCAGCAGCTTGACACAAAGGGCTGAAGCTTTCTTT. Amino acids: CASSLTQRAEAFF.

DNA for the CDR3: TGCAGTGCTAGTGGAGACAAAGCCTACGAGCAGTACTTC. Protein product: CSASGDKAYEQYF. V gene TRBV20-1 combines with J gene TRBJ2-7; D gene uncertain. CDR3 length: 13 amino acids. V was shortened by 3 bases and J by 2 bases, with 11 bases between the two germline ends. Germline CDR1 and CDR2: DFQATT and SNEGSKA (reference sequence).

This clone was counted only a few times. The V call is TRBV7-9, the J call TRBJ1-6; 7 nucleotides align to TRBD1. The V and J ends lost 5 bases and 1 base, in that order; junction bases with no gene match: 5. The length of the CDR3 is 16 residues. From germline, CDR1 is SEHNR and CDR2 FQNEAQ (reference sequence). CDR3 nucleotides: TGTGCCAGCAGCACAGGGGAATGGTCCTATAATTCACCCCTCCACTTT. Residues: CASSTGEWSYNSPLHF.

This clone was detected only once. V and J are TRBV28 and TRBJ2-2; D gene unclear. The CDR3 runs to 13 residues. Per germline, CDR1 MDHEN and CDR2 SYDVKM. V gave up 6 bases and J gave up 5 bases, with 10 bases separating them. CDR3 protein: CASRHFGTGELFF. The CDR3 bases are TGTGCCAGCAGACATTTCGGAACCGGGGAGCTGTTTTTT.

The CDR3 coding sequence is TGTGCCAGCAGTCACGGAGAGACCCAGTACTTC. Translation gives CASSHGETQYF. The chain is built from TRBV6-2 or TRBV6-3 and TRBJ2-5; D remains ambiguous. The V gene lost 5 bases and the J gene lost 4 bases, with 5 bases spanning the gap. The CDR3 has 11 amino acids. Germline V lookup: CDR1 MNHEY, CDR2 SVGEGT.

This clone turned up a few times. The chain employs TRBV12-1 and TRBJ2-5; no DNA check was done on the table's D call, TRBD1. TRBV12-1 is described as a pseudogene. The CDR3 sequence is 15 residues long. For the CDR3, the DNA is TGTGCCAGCAGCACGCTCGCGGGACAGAAAGAGACCCAGTACTTC. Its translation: CASSTLAGQKETQYF.

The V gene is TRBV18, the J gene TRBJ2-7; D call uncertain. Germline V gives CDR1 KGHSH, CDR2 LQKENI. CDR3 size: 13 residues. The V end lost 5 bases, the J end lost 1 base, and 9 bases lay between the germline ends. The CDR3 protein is CASSVQTSYEQYF. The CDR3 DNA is TGTGCCAGCTCAGTACAGACATCCTACGAGCAGTACTTC.

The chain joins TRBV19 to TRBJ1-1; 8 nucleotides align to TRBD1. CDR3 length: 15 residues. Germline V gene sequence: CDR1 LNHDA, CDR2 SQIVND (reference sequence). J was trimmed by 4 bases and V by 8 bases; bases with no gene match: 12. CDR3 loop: CASGVRSGGRTEAFF. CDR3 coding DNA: TGTGCCAGTGGGGTTAGGTCAGGGGGCCGCACTGAAGCTTTCTTT.

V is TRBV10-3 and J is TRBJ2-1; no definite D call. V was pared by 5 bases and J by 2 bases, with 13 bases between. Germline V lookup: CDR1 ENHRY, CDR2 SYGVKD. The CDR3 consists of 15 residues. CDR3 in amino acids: CAISLDLSPYNEQFF. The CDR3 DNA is TGTGCCATCAGTCTCGACTTGAGCCCCTACAATGAGCAGTTCTTC.

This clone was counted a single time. The CDR3 DNA follows: TGTGCCAGCAGGAACAGGGCGATGACTGAAGCTTTCTTT. Amino acids: CASRNRAMTEAFF. V usage is TRBV12-3 or TRBV12-4 and J usage is TRBJ1-1; tentatively, D is TRBD1 (6 bases). The CDR3 runs to 13 residues. Trimming left V 6 bases short and J 5 bases short, with 13 bases between.

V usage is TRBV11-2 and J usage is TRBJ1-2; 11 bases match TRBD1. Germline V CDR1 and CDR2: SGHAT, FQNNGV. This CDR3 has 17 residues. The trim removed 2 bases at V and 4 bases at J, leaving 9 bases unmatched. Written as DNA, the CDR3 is TGTGCCAGCAGCTTAACCGGGACAGGGGGTTCTCTCTATGGCTACACCTTC. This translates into CASSLTGTGGSLYGYTF.

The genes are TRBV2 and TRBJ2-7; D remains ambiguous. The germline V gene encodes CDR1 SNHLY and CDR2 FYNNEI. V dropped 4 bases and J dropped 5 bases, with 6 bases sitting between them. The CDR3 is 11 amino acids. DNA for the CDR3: TGTGCCAGCAGTGGTTCCCACGAGCAGTACTTC. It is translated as CASSGSHEQYF.

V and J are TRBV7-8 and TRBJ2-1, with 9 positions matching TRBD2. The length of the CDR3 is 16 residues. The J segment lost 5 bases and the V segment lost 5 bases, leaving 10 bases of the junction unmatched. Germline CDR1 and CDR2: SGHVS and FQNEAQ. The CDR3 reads CASSQGLAGINNEQFF. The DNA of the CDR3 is TGTGCCAGCAGCCAAGGGCTAGCGGGGATAAACAATGAGCAGTTCTTC.